These T cell receptor beta chains were read from a single sample in a study of CD8+ T cells in alopecia areata. This table comes from immunoSEQ multiplex PCR, and its TCRdb copy is limited to in-frame clones, with some not included. The sample holds 150,000 or so clones, more than 45% seen once. Sequencing used CD4+ T cells sorted from blood. These receptors all stem from a human donor with alopecia areata. Each CDR3 is given without its conserved first and last residue.

TRBV29-1,TRBJ1-2,SVTGQGHGYT
TRBV6-1,TRBJ2-7,ASSEDRGDPYEQY
TRBV5-1,TRBJ2-1,ASSLGGPENEQF
TRBV7-3,TRBJ2-4,ASSLNSGGQRQY
TRBV30,TRBJ1-4,AWRSGGKLF
TRBV11-2,TRBJ2-5,ASSLGTSGNQETQY
TRBV7-3,TRBJ2-5,ASSRDRGGTQY
TRBV4-1,TRBJ2-7,ASSPTQATSGTRLY
TRBV30,TRBJ2-1,AWRLDNEQF
TRBV29-1,TRBJ2-2,SVTTSEPNTGELF
TRBV13,TRBJ1-1,ASSLGQMNTEAF
TRBV6-1,TRBJ2-7,ASSRDTVYEQY
TRBV5-1,TRBJ2-5,ASSLTWTGGEETQY
TRBV5-1,TRBJ2-5,ASSPRRETQY
TRBV5-6,TRBJ2-2,ASSLIDRYHTGELF
TRBV27,TRBJ2-1,ASSGVGTSGKQF
TRBV7-2,TRBJ2-1,ASSLVASGSYNEQF
TRBV7-9,TRBJ2-3,ASSPGQAYTDTQY
TRBV29-1,TRBJ1-1,SVTGQSFGAF